The 25 T cell receptor beta chains below come from one sample, sequenced in a study of blood T cell repertoires in COVID-19. Generated by immunoSEQ multiplex PCR, the TCRdb table keeps only in-frame clones and is missing some. This sample yields 180,000 or so clones, of which 75% to 90% are seen a single time; 10% to 15% belongs to the top ten. Material: PBMCs or T cells enriched from blood (not recorded which). The receptors come from a woman aged 55-69 years who had recovered from COVID-19.

The chain is built from TRBV30 and TRBJ1-3, with D tentatively TRBD1 (5 bases). This CDR3 region has 13 residues. The V gene's germline CDR1 is GTSNPN and CDR2 SVGIG (reference sequence). Trimming removed 8 bases from V and 8 bases from J, with 19 bases in between. The CDR3 spells CAGETGSGDTIYF. The CDR3 DNA follows: TGTGCCGGCGAAACAGGTTCTGGGGACACCATATATTTT.

This clone was counted once. The chain is built from TRBV2 and TRBJ1-3; 7 bases map to TRBD1. Germline V gives CDR1 SNHLY, CDR2 FYNNEI. V was pared by 6 bases and J by 7 bases, with 6 bases of the junction left unmatched. The CDR3 sequence is 13 residues long. The CDR3 bases are TGTGCCAGCAGGGACGGGACAGCCAACACCATATATTTT. Its translation: CASRDGTANTIYF.

The V call is TRBV7-8, the J call TRBJ2-5; the D is unclear. With 3 bases removed from V and 1 base from J, the gap between germline ends came to 15 bases. The germline V gene encodes CDR1 SGHVS and CDR2 FQNEAQ. The CDR3 has 16 amino acids. The CDR3 bases are TGTGCCAGCAGCTTCCTTCGGCTGGGCGCCCAAGAGACCCAGTACTTC. Translating it yields CASSFLRLGAQETQYF.

This clone was observed once. The rearrangement uses TRBV9 and TRBJ1-1; D uncertain. Germline CDR1 is SGDLS and CDR2 is YYNGEE. V was cut by 0 bases and J by 4 bases, with 10 bases left in between. There are 14 residues in the CDR3. DNA of the CDR3: TGTGCCAGCAGCGTAGTAGATTATCCCACTGAAGCTTTCTTT. Its translation is CASSVVDYPTEAFF.

V gene TRBV6-1 combines with J gene TRBJ1-5, with D unclear. This CDR3 spans 15 amino acids. Trimming stripped 2 bases from V and 7 bases from J, with 15 bases between. Per the germline V gene, CDR1 is MNHNS and CDR2 is SASEGT. CDR3 amino acids: CASSEMGGSAQPQHF. CDR3 nucleotide sequence: TGTGCCAGCAGTGAAATGGGAGGGTCGGCCCAGCCCCAGCATTTT.

This clone was found once. The V and J genes are TRBV5-1 and TRBJ2-1; D call uncertain. Per germline, CDR1 SGHRS and CDR2 YFSETQ. This CDR3 is 15 amino acids long. The germline V and J ends were trimmed by 2 bases and 0 bases, with 9 bases remaining between them. CDR3 sequence: CASSFDGDSYNEQFF. CDR3 coding DNA: TGCGCCAGCAGCTTCGACGGAGACTCCTACAATGAGCAGTTCTTC.

The chain recombines TRBV5-1 with TRBJ2-1, with 7 bases identical to TRBD2. Trimming at V came to 1 base and at J to 7 bases, leaving 17 bases not matched to a gene. The CDR3 has 18 amino acids. The germline gives CDR1 SGHRS, CDR2 YFSETQ. Here the CDR3 DNA reads TGCGCCAGCAGCTTGATGCCTATCCGCGGGAGCGGGGAAAATGAGCAGTTCTTC. Protein product: CASSLMPIRGSGENEQFF.

Here the CDR3 reads CASSYGGWLASYEQYF. CDR3 bases: TGTGCCAGCAGTTACGGTGGTTGGCTAGCCTCCTACGAGCAGTACTTC. The rearrangement uses TRBV6-5 and TRBJ2-7; D may be TRBD2 (5 bases). CDR1 and CDR2 from the germline V gene are MNHEY and SVGAGI. CDR3 length: 16 residues. The V gene lost 2 bases and the J gene lost 0 bases, with 14 bases spanning the gap.

This clone was seen just once. The sample holds other DNA sequences that translate to the same CDR3. J is TRBJ1-5 and V is TRBV11-2; the D gene is possibly TRBD1 (5 bases). The V end lost 0 bases, the J end lost 5 bases, and 5 bases lay between the germline ends. Germline V gene sequence: CDR1 SGHAT, CDR2 FQNNGV. The CDR3 has 13 amino acids. CDR3 bases: TGTGCCAGCAGCTTAGACAGGGATCAGCCCCAGCATTTT. Amino acid sequence: CASSLDRDQPQHF.

This chain uses TRBV18 with TRBJ2-7; D not certain. Germline loops: CDR1 KGHSH, CDR2 LQKENI. CDR3 length: 13 residues. Trimming took 3 bases from V and 3 from J, leaving 9 bases between them. This CDR3 is CASSPRQRYEQYF. In DNA, the CDR3 is TGTGCCAGCTCACCGAGGCAGCGCTACGAGCAGTACTTC.

The chain links TRBV2 to TRBJ2-7; 9 positions agree with TRBD1. The CDR3 loop spans 14 amino acids. V trimming: 7 bases; J trimming: 12 bases; junction bases outside the gene matches: 16. Germline values: CDR1 SNHLY, CDR2 FYNNEI. The CDR3 sequence: CASTLRTGAADWYF. The CDR3 DNA reads as TGTGCCAGCACCCTCAGGACAGGGGCCGCCGATTGGTACTTC.

This sequence joins TRBV4-2 and TRBJ1-1, with D possibly matching TRBD1 (6 bases). CDR3 length: 14 amino acids. With 5 bases removed from V and 0 bases from J, the gap between germline ends came to 10 bases. The germline V gene has CDR1 LGHNA and CDR2 YNFKEQ. CDR3 region: CASSATGLNTEAFF. Written as DNA, the CDR3 is TGTGCCAGCAGCGCCACAGGGTTGAACACTGAAGCTTTCTTT.

The V and J genes are TRBV19 and TRBJ1-2; TRBD1 aligns across 8 bases. Germline V gene sequence: CDR1 LNHDA, CDR2 SQIVND (reference sequence). With 6 bases clipped from V and 8 bases from J, the junction kept 5 bases outside the gene matches. The CDR3 covers 12 residues. CDR3 DNA: TGTGCCAGTAGGAGGACAGGGCGAGGCTACACCTTC. This translates into CASRRTGRGYTF.

The chain joins TRBV30 to TRBJ1-4; unclear D gene. The germline V and J ends were trimmed by 0 bases and 6 bases, with 8 bases remaining between them. Germline loops: CDR1 GTSNPN, CDR2 SVGIG (reference sequence). The CDR3 length is 13 residues. CDR3 sequence: CAWSVRGDEKLFF. The DNA of the CDR3 is TGTGCCTGGAGTGTACGGGGAGATGAAAAACTGTTTTTT.

CDR3 DNA: TGTGCCAGCAGAGACGGAGGGCGCGAGCAGTACTTC. As protein: CASRDGGREQYF. This chain links TRBV3-1 (or the pseudogene TRBV3-2) with TRBJ2-7; TRBD2 might be the D (6 bases). The CDR3 has 12 amino acids. V gave up 6 bases and J gave up 6 bases, with 12 bases separating them. Germline V CDR1 and CDR2: LGHDT, YNNKEL (reference sequence).

This chain links TRBV6-5 with TRBJ1-5, with TRBD1 as a possible D gene (6 bases). The V end lost 8 bases, the J end lost 3 bases, and 11 bases lay between the germline ends. CDR1 and CDR2 (germline): MNHEY, SVGAGI. The CDR3 is 13 residues long. This chain's CDR3 is CASSTGNNQPQHF. The CDR3 DNA reads TGTGCCAGCTCTACAGGGAACAATCAGCCCCAGCATTTT.

The rearrangement links TRBV4-1 to TRBJ2-5; D perhaps matches TRBD1 (6 bases). The V end lost 5 bases, the J end lost 0 bases, and 10 bases lay between the germline ends. CDR1 is MGHRA and CDR2 is YSYEKL in the germline V gene. The length of the CDR3 is 14 residues. The DNA of the CDR3 is TGCGCCAGCAGCTTCGACAGGTACCAAGAGACCCAGTACTTC. Protein product: CASSFDRYQETQYF.

Notes on this clone: The sample contains more than one DNA sequence encoding this CDR3. The CDR3 region has the DNA TGTGCCAGCTCACCACCCAGCTCCTACGAGCAGTACTTC. It translates to CASSPPSSYEQYF. The V gene is TRBV18, the J gene TRBJ2-7; D not certain. The CDR3 has 13 amino acids. V dropped 0 bases and J dropped 0 bases, with 3 bases sitting between them. Germline V gene sequence: CDR1 KGHSH, CDR2 LQKENI.

The chain recombines TRBV3-1 (or the pseudogene TRBV3-2) with TRBJ2-7; D may be TRBD1 (6 bases). The CDR3 totals 15 residues. V lost 0 bases and J 2 bases, leaving 11 bases between the germline ends. The germline V gene encodes CDR1 LGHDT and CDR2 YNNKEL (reference sequence). This chain's CDR3 is CASSQDFRGAYEQYF. As DNA, the CDR3 is TGTGCCAGCAGCCAAGATTTCAGGGGAGCCTACGAGCAGTACTTC.

Comment on this clone: The junction departs from the called germline gene at one end, perhaps through a read error. The chain links TRBV7-8 to TRBJ2-6; the D call may be TRBD1 or TRBD2 (5 bases each). CDR1 is SGHVS and CDR2 is FQNEAQ in the germline V gene. The length of the CDR3 is 19 residues. CDR3 amino acids: CASSLAGLALSAGANVLTF. CDR3 bases: TGTGCCAGCAGCCTAGCAGGGCTAGCTCTTTCAGCTGGGGCCAACGTCCTGACTTTC.

The rearrangement uses TRBV7-2 and TRBJ1-2; no definite D call. With 5 bases removed from V and 0 bases from J, the gap between germline ends came to 7 bases. Looked up from germline, CDR1 is SGHTA and CDR2 is FQGNSA. This CDR3 region has 13 residues. This CDR3 is CASSIVANYGYTF. CDR3 coding DNA: TGTGCCAGCAGCATCGTAGCTAACTATGGCTACACCTTC.

The gene calls are TRBV12-3 or TRBV12-4 and TRBJ1-2; D is unclear. The CDR3 spans 13 residues. The V end lost 3 bases, the J end lost 4 bases, and 9 bases lay between the germline ends. As DNA, the CDR3 is TGTGCCAGCAGTTTTAACCGGGGCTATGGCTACACCTTC. Encoded protein: CASSFNRGYGYTF.

V is TRBV5-4 and J is TRBJ2-1, with 8 nucleotides matching TRBD2. The germline CDR1 and CDR2 sequences are SGHNT and YYREEE (reference sequence). This CDR3 spans 16 amino acids. The trim removed 0 bases at V and 6 bases at J, leaving 8 bases unmatched. The DNA of the CDR3 is TGTGCCAGCAGCTTGGGGGCAAGCGGGGGCTTCAATGAGCAGTTCTTC. This codes for CASSLGASGGFNEQFF.

The chain couples TRBV4-2 to TRBJ2-7; no clear D gene. V lost 0 bases to trimming and J lost 3 bases, with 9 bases between them. CDR1 and CDR2 (germline): LGHNA, YNFKEQ. The CDR3 is 14 amino acids. The DNA of the CDR3 is TGTGCCAGCAGCCAAGATCCTATTTTCTACGAGCAGTACTTC. Residues: CASSQDPIFYEQYF.

The chain carries TRBV19 and TRBJ1-5; 7 nucleotides agree with TRBD1. This CDR3 is 13 amino acids long. Per germline, CDR1 LNHDA and CDR2 SQIVND (reference sequence). V shed 7 bases and J 1 base; nucleotides not matched to a gene: 1. The CDR3 DNA sequence: TGTGCCAGTACGGGACAGAGCAATCAGCCCCAGCATTTT. Amino acid sequence: CASTGQSNQPQHF.